This is a list of T cell receptor beta chains from one sample in a study of regulatory T cells in long-lasting Graves disease. TCRdb redid the calling of the multiplex PCR reads with MiXCR, one entry per CDR3 protein. Altogether roughly 320,000 distinct CDR3 sequences are present, 16% being singletons, with the ten largest covering roughly 27%. This sample was also put to use in a study of T cells in Graves' hyperthyroidism and ophthalmopathy.

The specimen was peripheral blood mononuclear cells (PBMCs), collected at new diagnosis, from a patient treated with antithyroid drugs. These receptors all come from a man aged 35-49 years with Graves disease. Each CDR3 is given with its conserved first and last residue. D genes are given only for firm matches. Some rows mark clone size as missing; the rest say once, few, many or name a class of expanded clone.

V: TRBV28
size: many
J: TRBJ1-4
D: NA
CDR3: CASRSGAWEKLFF
DNA: TGTGCCAGCAGATCGGGGGCTTGGGAAAAACTGTTTTTT

V: TRBV4-2
size: NA
J: TRBJ2-1
D: TRBD2
CDR3: CASSQSSGISYNEQFF
DNA: TGTGCCAGCAGCCAGTCTAGCGGGATCTCCTACAATGAGCAGTTCTTC

V: TRBV20-1
size: once
J: TRBJ2-7
D: TRBD1
CDR3: CSATPGGTGEVEQYF
DNA: TGCAGTGCAACACCGGGGGGGACAGGGGAGGTCGAGCAGTACTTC

V: TRBV18
size: many
J: TRBJ1-3
D: NA
CDR3: CASSPVQGGGNTIYF
DNA: TGTGCCAGCTCACCAGTTCAGGGAGGAGGAAACACCATATATTTT

V: TRBV4-1
size: NA
J: TRBJ1-2
D: NA
CDR3: CASSQPGHKPRGYTF
DNA: TGCGCCAGCAGCCAACCGGGACACAAACCTCGAGGCTACACCTTC

V: TRBV10-3
size: few
J: TRBJ1-4
D: TRBD1
CDR3: CAISATGGNEKLFF
DNA: TGTGCCATCAGTGCAACAGGGGGGAATGAAAAACTGTTTTTT

V: TRBV27
size: many
J: TRBJ2-7
D: NA
CDR3: CASSFLGDSYEQYF
DNA: TGTGCCAGCAGTTTTCTGGGGGACTCCTACGAGCAGTACTTC

V: TRBV6-1
size: few
J: TRBJ2-2
D: TRBD2
CDR3: CASSFVAGVYTGELFF
DNA: TGTGCCAGCAGCTTCGTAGCGGGGGTTTACACCGGGGAGCTGTTTTTT

V: TRBV2
size: many
J: TRBJ2-5
D: TRBD1
CDR3: CASSERDRAQETQYF
DNA: TGTGCCAGCAGTGAACGGGACAGGGCACAAGAGACCCAGTACTTC

V: TRBV2
size: many
J: TRBJ1-1
D: TRBD1
CDR3: CASREQGYTEAFF
DNA: TGTGCCAGCAGGGAACAGGGGTACACTGAAGCTTTCTTT

V: TRBV12-3/TRBV12-4
size: many
J: TRBJ2-2
D: NA
CDR3: CASSQQDSAGELFF
DNA: TGTGCCAGCAGTCAACAGGATTCCGCCGGGGAGCTGTTTTTT

V: TRBV7-9
size: many
J: TRBJ2-1
D: NA
CDR3: CASRSVSSYNEQFF
DNA: TGTGCCAGCAGATCTGTTAGCTCCTACAATGAGCAGTTCTTC

V: TRBV18
size: many
J: TRBJ2-1
D: NA
CDR3: CASSPAMGDNEQFF
DNA: TGTGCCAGCTCACCGGCCATGGGGGACAATGAGCAGTTCTTC

V: TRBV6-1
size: few
J: TRBJ1-2
D: NA
CDR3: CASSEAQGFGNYGYTF
DNA: TGTGCCAGCAGTGAAGCGCAGGGGTTTGGGAACTATGGCTACACCTTC

V: TRBV5-1
size: many
J: TRBJ2-6
D: NA
CDR3: CASSLDPLGAGANVLTF
DNA: TGCGCCAGCAGCCTCGACCCACTTGGCGCTGGGGCCAACGTCCTGACTTTC

V: TRBV11-3
size: few
J: TRBJ2-7
D: NA
CDR3: CASGFEEPNNHEQYF
DNA: TGTGCCAGCGGTTTTGAAGAACCCAACAACCACGAGCAGTACTTC

V: TRBV28
size: NA
J: TRBJ2-5
D: NA
CDR3: CASTHQIQEAQYF
DNA: TGTGCCAGCACCCACCAGATCCAAGAGGCCCAGTACTTC

V: TRBV9
size: NA
J: TRBJ2-1
D: NA
CDR3: CASSVPPSPRDNEQFF
DNA: TGTGCCAGCAGCGTACCCCCGAGCCCGCGAGACAATGAGCAGTTCTTC

V: TRBV20-1
size: many
J: TRBJ2-1
D: TRBD1
CDR3: CSAMSGGMNEQFF
DNA: TGCAGTGCTATGTCAGGGGGCATGAATGAGCAGTTCTTC

V: TRBV7-2
size: many
J: TRBJ1-6
D: TRBD1
CDR3: CASSLAQGAYNSPLHF
DNA: TGTGCCAGCAGCTTAGCCCAGGGGGCTTATAATTCACCCCTCCACTTT

V: TRBV4-2
size: few
J: TRBJ2-6
D: NA
CDR3: CASSQDPRSGANVLTF
DNA: TGTGCCAGCAGCCAAGATCCTCGCTCTGGGGCCAACGTCCTGACTTTC

V: TRBV18
size: many
J: TRBJ1-5
D: NA
CDR3: CASSLARGWDQPQHF
DNA: TGTGCCAGCTCCCTTGCAAGGGGGTGGGATCAGCCCCAGCATTTT

V: TRBV20-1
size: NA
J: TRBJ2-5
D: TRBD1
CDR3: CSAPDRIQETQYF
DNA: TGCAGTGCCCCGGACAGGATACAAGAGACCCAGTACTTC

V: TRBV6-1
size: few
J: TRBJ2-3
D: NA
CDR3: CASHLGARDTQYF
DNA: TGTGCCAGCCATTTGGGGGCGCGAGATACGCAGTATTTT

V: TRBV3-1
size: NA
J: TRBJ1-2
D: TRBD1
CDR3: CASSQTTGYGYTF
DNA: TGTGCCAGCAGCCAAACGACAGGGTATGGCTACACCTTC

V: TRBV6-1
size: many
J: TRBJ2-5
D: NA
CDR3: CASSTQLAGIGKTQYF
DNA: TGTGCCAGCAGTACCCAACTGGCCGGGATCGGAAAGACCCAGTACTTC

V: TRBV10-3
size: NA
J: TRBJ2-5
D: TRBD1
CDR3: CAISWDRALETQYF
DNA: TGTGCCATCAGTTGGGACAGGGCGCTGGAGACCCAGTACTTC

V: TRBV16
size: many
J: TRBJ1-4
D: NA
CDR3: CASSQFGEKLFF
DNA: TGTGCCAGCAGCCAATTTGGAGAAAAACTGTTTTTT

V: TRBV20-1
size: NA
J: TRBJ1-2
D: NA
CDR3: CSANTGFWGYTF
DNA: TGCAGTGCTAACACAGGGTTTTGGGGCTACACCTTC

V: TRBV10-3
size: NA
J: TRBJ1-1
D: TRBD1
CDR3: CASREGQGLNTEAFF
DNA: TGTGCCAGCAGAGAGGGACAGGGGTTGAACACTGAAGCTTTCTTT

V: TRBV20-1
size: NA
J: TRBJ1-6
D: NA
CDR3: CSAGRDSPLHF
DNA: TGCAGTGCGGGGCGGGATTCACCCCTCCACTTT

V: TRBV12-3/TRBV12-4
size: many
J: TRBJ2-1
D: NA
CDR3: CASSLSYMISYNEQFF
DNA: TGTGCCAGCAGTTTATCGTACATGATCTCCTACAATGAGCAGTTCTTC

V: TRBV7-9
size: NA
J: TRBJ1-1
D: NA
CDR3: CASSLRGPDTEASF
DNA: TGTGCCAGCAGCTTACGGGGGCCGGACACTGAAGCTTCCTTT

V: TRBV10-3
size: many
J: TRBJ1-5
D: TRBD1
CDR3: CAISVGQGGNQPQHF
DNA: TGTGCCATCAGTGTGGGACAGGGTGGTAATCAGCCCCAGCATTTT

V: TRBV2
size: NA
J: TRBJ1-5
D: NA
CDR3: CASSAVDRYSNQPQHF
DNA: TGTGCCAGCAGTGCCGTTGACCGGTATAGCAATCAGCCCCAGCATTTT

V: TRBV12-5
size: NA
J: TRBJ2-4
D: NA
CDR3: CASGFQGNIQYF
DNA: TGTGCTAGTGGTTTTCAAGGGAACATTCAGTACTTC

V: TRBV2
size: many
J: TRBJ1-1
D: TRBD1
CDR3: CASSGTGGYGQNTEAFF
DNA: TGTGCCAGCAGCGGGACAGGGGGCTATGGCCAGAACACTGAAGCTTTCTTT

V: TRBV29-1
size: few
J: TRBJ1-4
D: NA
CDR3: CSVADSWDEKLFF
DNA: TGCAGCGTGGCGGACAGCTGGGATGAAAAACTGTTTTTT

V: TRBV12-3/TRBV12-4
size: many
J: TRBJ2-7
D: TRBD1
CDR3: CASSRTGQNYEQYF
DNA: TGTGCCAGCAGCAGGACAGGACAGAACTACGAGCAGTACTTC

V: TRBV18
size: many
J: TRBJ2-2
D: NA
CDR3: CASSPVSTRTGELFF
DNA: TGTGCCAGCTCACCAGTTTCTACGCGGACCGGGGAGCTGTTTTTT

V: TRBV11-2
size: many
J: TRBJ2-1
D: NA
CDR3: CASSLGQDNEQFF
DNA: TGTGCCAGCAGCTTAGGGCAGGACAATGAGCAGTTCTTC

V: TRBV19
size: NA
J: TRBJ1-4
D: NA
CDR3: CASSFGGPEKLFF
DNA: TGTGCCAGTAGTTTTGGAGGTCCCGAAAAACTGTTTTTT

V: TRBV4-2
size: many
J: TRBJ2-5
D: NA
CDR3: CASSQDRGGTQETQYF
DNA: TGTGCCAGCAGCCAAGATAGGGGGGGGACCCAAGAGACCCAGTACTTC

V: TRBV15
size: many
J: TRBJ2-7
D: TRBD1
CDR3: CATSREGGQGYEQYF
DNA: TGTGCCACCAGCAGAGAAGGGGGACAGGGCTACGAGCAGTACTTC

V: TRBV6-2/TRBV6-3
size: few
J: TRBJ1-1
D: NA
CDR3: CASSYSPGSTEAFF
DNA: TGTGCCAGCAGTTACTCCCCGGGAAGCACTGAAGCTTTCTTT

V: TRBV7-7
size: NA
J: TRBJ2-1
D: TRBD1
CDR3: CASSKDRSVGEQFF
DNA: TGTGCCAGCAGCAAGGACAGGTCCGTCGGTGAGCAGTTCTTC

V: TRBV20-1
size: few
J: TRBJ2-7
D: NA
CDR3: CSARDQGLKYEQYF
DNA: TGCAGTGCTAGAGATCAAGGGTTGAAGTACGAGCAGTACTTC

V: TRBV20-1
size: many
J: TRBJ1-5
D: NA
CDR3: CSAWGDSNQPQHF
DNA: TGCAGTGCTTGGGGAGATAGCAATCAGCCCCAGCATTTT

V: TRBV5-1
size: NA
J: TRBJ1-5
D: NA
CDR3: CASSLGNDQPQHF
DNA: TGCGCCAGCAGCTTGGGGAACGATCAGCCCCAGCATTTT

V: TRBV9
size: few
J: TRBJ2-2
D: NA
CDR3: CASSPRGGGAGELFF
DNA: TGTGCCAGCAGCCCTAGAGGGGGTGGAGCCGGGGAGCTGTTTTTT

V: TRBV20-1
size: many
J: TRBJ2-1
D: NA
CDR3: CSARVRDTSSYNEQFF
DNA: TGCAGTGCTAGGGTAAGAGACACGAGCTCCTACAATGAGCAGTTCTTC

V: TRBV6-1
size: many
J: TRBJ1-5
D: NA
CDR3: CASSEVEAINQPQHF
DNA: TGTGCCAGCAGTGAAGTGGAGGCTATCAATCAGCCCCAGCATTTT

V: TRBV12-3/TRBV12-4
size: many
J: TRBJ2-7
D: TRBD2
CDR3: CASSLASFFRAGDAYEQYF
DNA: TGTGCCAGCAGTTTAGCGAGTTTTTTTCGGGCGGGGGACGCCTACGAGCAGTACTTC